This paragraph covers one T cell receptor beta chain sequence. Stated time point: pre-sensitization, week 0. Treatment given: therapeutic diphenylcyclopropenone sensitization with weekly scalp DPC. The library tagged each cDNA molecule with unique molecular identifiers. The authors' processing: Samples had a median of 95,638 TCRs, ranging about 20,000 to 700,000. TCRdb passed the RACE reads through MiXCR, listing each CDR3 protein once. These V and J calls rely on TCRdb rather than the paper's analysis. In the table there are approximately 400,000 distinct CDR3 sequences, 5% to 6.5% of which are singletons. These data come from a study of human T cells and chemical hapten exposure. Study as a whole: Yields of TCR per sample differed, chiefly owing to small differences in pooled library volume.

The sequences come from whole blood, collected in connection with sensitization to the hapten diphenylcyclopropenone (DPC). This receptor was obtained from a woman in her forties or fifties with alopecia areata. Some clones in this sample may be carry-over from other donors' samples.

This chain's CDR3 is CSAKAGGAHNEQFF. CDR3 bases: TGCAGCGCTAAAGCGGGAGGGGCCCACAATGAGCAGTTCTTC. The chain combines TRBV29-1 with TRBJ2-1; 10 nucleotides agree with TRBD2. CDR3 length equals 14 residues. V gave up 7 bases and J gave up 5 bases; unmatched junction bases: 8. Germline assignment: CDR1 SQVTM and CDR2 ANQGSEA.